One and the same sample provided the 10 T cell receptor beta chains below, sequenced in a study of blood T cells in healthy people across ages. Then a second PCR, running about 7 to 11 cycles, was carried out with a sample-barcoded 5' primer and a J-beta primer mix. MiXCR, applied by TCRdb to the 5' RACE reads, yields one record per CDR3 protein. Of over 550,000 distinct CDR3 sequences in the sample, about 30% were seen once. Input material: blood. These receptors all stem from an elderly woman in good health.

This clonotype was seen many times. The chain is built from TRBV5-6 and TRBJ1-2; a possible D gene is TRBD1 (6 bases). V was clipped by 5 bases and J by 2 bases, with 13 bases between them. This CDR3 has 14 residues. CDR1 is SGHDT, CDR2 YYEEEE, per germline. CDR3: CASSLRGPNYGYTF. The CDR3 coding sequence is TGTGCCAGCAGTTTGCGGGGGCCAAACTATGGCTACACCTTC.

This clonotype was seen ten or more times. This chain uses TRBV4-1 with TRBJ1-2; D remains unclear. The V end lost 1 base, the J end lost 2 bases, and 11 bases lay between the germline ends. From germline, CDR1 is MGHRA and CDR2 YSYEKL. This CDR3 is built from 15 residues. CDR3 DNA: TGCGCCAGCAGCCAAGCCGCCGGCGGCAACTATGGCTACACCTTC. This codes for CASSQAAGGNYGYTF.

This clonotype occurred many times. The V gene is TRBV2, the J gene TRBJ2-5, with D unresolved. V gave up 3 bases and J gave up 2 bases, with 10 bases separating them. The CDR3 contains 14 residues. Looked up from germline, CDR1 is SNHLY and CDR2 is FYNNEI. The CDR3 protein is CASSDSRRQETQYF. The CDR3 DNA is TGTGCCAGCAGTGATAGTCGACGGCAAGAGACCCAGTACTTC.

This clonotype was detected ten times or more. V usage is TRBV12-3 or TRBV12-4 and J usage is TRBJ1-2; D gene uncertain. CDR3 size: 14 residues. V shed 6 bases and J shed 0 bases, with 11 bases lying between them. CDR3 nucleotide sequence: TGTGCCAGCAGCCCCCCGGGGACTAACTATGGCTACACCTTC. It specifies CASSPPGTNYGYTF.

This clonotype was found many times. V gene TRBV7-2 combines with J gene TRBJ1-2, with D tentatively TRBD1 (6 bases). Germline V gene lookup returns CDR1 SGHTA and CDR2 FQGNSA. The V gene lost 1 base and the J gene lost 3 bases, with 9 bases spanning the gap. The CDR3 loop spans 14 amino acids. CDR3 coding DNA: TGTGCCAGCAGCTTAGTCGGACAGCACTATGGCTACACCTTC. Translated, it gives CASSLVGQHYGYTF.

This clonotype was observed at least ten times. This sequence joins TRBV5-1 and TRBJ1-2; TRBD1 is a possible D gene (5 bases). Trimming shortened V by 0 bases and J by 6 bases, and 9 bases separated the two germline ends. This CDR3 is built from 13 residues. Germline V gene lookup returns CDR1 SGHRS and CDR2 YFSETQ. The CDR3 sequence is CASSLARENGYTF. The CDR3 DNA is TGCGCCAGCAGCTTGGCCAGGGAGAATGGCTACACCTTC. Drawing the rest from reference TRBV5-1 and TRBJ1-2, the complete variable domain is KAGVTQTPRYLIKTRGQQVTLSCSPISGHRSVSWYQQTPGQGLQFLFEYFSETQRNKGNFPGRFSGRQFSNSRSEMNVSTLELGDSALYLCASSLARENGYTFGSGTRLTVV.

This chain joins TRBV5-1 and TRBJ1-2, with a tentative D call TRBD1 (6 bases). Trimming left V 4 bases short and J 5 bases short, with 18 bases between. CDR3 length: 15 amino acids. CDR1 is SGHRS, CDR2 YFSETQ, per germline. The CDR3 sequence is CASSPEVRGTYGYTF. The CDR3 DNA reads as TGCGCCAGCAGCCCGGAGGTGCGGGGGACATATGGCTACACCTTC.

This clonotype came up a few times. This sequence joins TRBV19 and TRBJ1-1; 7 nucleotides agree with TRBD1. The germline V gene has CDR1 LNHDA and CDR2 SQIVND (reference sequence). The V segment lost 6 bases and the J segment 5 bases; nucleotides outside the gene matches: 15. CDR3 size: 16 residues. The CDR3 region has the DNA TGTGCCAGTAGCATCCCCATCAACAGGGGAGGGACTGAAGCTTTCTTT. Translated: CASSIPINRGGTEAFF.

This clonotype was observed a handful of times. The rearrangement links TRBV12-3 or TRBV12-4 to TRBJ1-1; D is ambiguous. V was shortened by 1 base and J by 4 bases, with 16 bases between the two germline ends. The CDR3 sequence is 16 residues long. CDR3 loop: CASSLGSGITITEAFF. DNA of the CDR3: TGTGCCAGCAGTTTAGGGTCCGGGATTACGATCACTGAAGCTTTCTTT.

This clonotype was counted between two and nine times. A much larger clone sits a single nucleotide away, making a read error possible. The chain is built from TRBV2 and TRBJ2-7; tentatively, D is TRBD1 or TRBD2 (6 bases each). Trimming removed 5 bases from V and 9 bases from J, with 17 bases in between. Germline values: CDR1 SNHLY, CDR2 FYNNEI. This CDR3 has 13 residues. The DNA of the CDR3 is TGTGCCAGCAGTCGGGACACGGAGGGGTGGCAGTACTTC. This encodes CASSRDTEGWQYF.